This entry lists 13 T cell receptor beta chains sequenced from one sample in a study of blood T cell repertoires in COVID-19 (dated by TCRdb to 2018 to 2021). The library came from the immunoSEQ multiplex PCR assay. TCRdb limited this immuneACCESS table to in-frame rearrangements with V and J called. A share of clones is missing; checked studies link under half to unresolved V genes, and the rest is unexplained. A total of 300,000 to 450,000 clones appear in this sample, less than 90% of them only once. The ten biggest clones cover approximately 1% of the sample. The sample comprised PBMCs or T cells enriched from blood (not recorded which). These receptors were collected from a woman aged 30 to 39 who had recovered from COVID-19.

This chain uses TRBV7-9 with TRBJ1-6; no firm D call. CDR1 SEHNR and CDR2 FQNEAQ come from the germline V gene (reference sequence). CDR3 size: 12 residues. The V gene lost 5 bases and the J gene lost 13 bases, with 12 bases spanning the gap. The DNA of the CDR3 is TGTGCCAGCAGCCCTCCGCGAAACCCCCTCCACTTT. Translation gives CASSPPRNPLHF.

V and J are TRBV27 and TRBJ1-6; 8 positions agree with TRBD1. The CDR3 sequence is 14 residues long. CDR1 is MNHEY, CDR2 SMNVEV, per germline (reference sequence). V lost 8 bases to trimming and J lost 9 bases; unmatched junction nucleotides: 9. CDR3 bases: TGTGCCAGCGGCCCCCGACAGGGGATTTCACCCCTCCACTTT. Amino acids: CASGPRQGISPLHF.

The chain uses TRBV19 and TRBJ1-5; 9 positions match TRBD1. This CDR3 comprises 15 residues. The J segment lost 4 bases and the V segment lost 4 bases, leaving 5 bases of the junction unmatched. Germline V gives CDR1 LNHDA, CDR2 SQIVND (reference sequence). CDR3 coding DNA: TGTGCCAGTAGTAAGTCGGGACAGGGAAATCAGCCCCAGCATTTT. It is translated as CASSKSGQGNQPQHF.

This clone was counted ten times or more. The chain couples TRBV5-4 to TRBJ2-1, with TRBD1 identical over 7 bases. Germline CDR1 reads SGHNT; CDR2 reads YYREEE (reference sequence). This CDR3 contains 15 residues. The V segment lost 0 bases and the J segment 3 bases; nucleotides outside the gene matches: 3. The CDR3 bases are TGTGCCAGCAGCTTGGGACAGGGCCGCTACAATGAGCAGTTCTTC. Amino acids: CASSLGQGRYNEQFF.

The chain uses TRBV5-1 and TRBJ2-3; no firm D call. The V end was cut by 4 bases, the J end by 1 base, with 7 bases between. Germline V gene sequence: CDR1 SGHRS, CDR2 YFSETQ. The CDR3 has 13 amino acids. This CDR3 reads CASSTQGTDTQYF. The CDR3 DNA follows: TGCGCCAGCAGCACTCAAGGCACAGATACGCAGTATTTT.

The chain combines TRBV6-2 or TRBV6-3 with TRBJ1-2; no definite D call. The CDR3 consists of 15 residues. The V end lost 4 bases, the J end lost 0 bases, and 12 bases lay between the germline ends. CDR1 is MNHEY and CDR2 is SVGEGT in the germline V gene. The CDR3 region has the DNA TGTGCCAGCAGTTCGATAGACACGGCTAACTATGGCTACACCTTC. Its translation is CASSSIDTANYGYTF.

The chain employs TRBV30 and TRBJ2-1; 8 bases align to TRBD2. J gave up 2 bases and V 5 bases, and 8 bases lay outside the gene matches. The germline V gene has CDR1 GTSNPN and CDR2 SVGIG (reference sequence). This CDR3 is 15 amino acids long. The CDR3 DNA reads TGTGCCTGGGGCCCCCCGGGACTAGCCTACAATGAGCAGTTCTTC. Protein sequence: CAWGPPGLAYNEQFF.

V usage is TRBV2 and J usage is TRBJ2-7, with TRBD2 matching over 8 bases. Germline CDR1 reads SNHLY; CDR2 reads FYNNEI. CDR3 size: 14 residues. With 3 bases clipped from V and 4 bases from J, the junction kept 5 bases outside the gene matches. CDR3 bases: TGTGCCAGCAGTGAGGGCAGCGGGGGTTACGAGCAGTACTTC. Its protein product is CASSEGSGGYEQYF.

A few counts support this clone. This chain joins TRBV19 and TRBJ2-6, with 10 positions matching TRBD1. Germline V lookup: CDR1 LNHDA, CDR2 SQIVND (reference sequence). This CDR3 contains 16 residues. V gave up 7 bases and J gave up 0 bases; unmatched junction bases: 3. The CDR3: CASIGQGGSGANVLTF. The DNA for the CDR3 is TGTGCCAGTATCGGACAGGGGGGCTCTGGGGCCAACGTCCTGACTTTC.

The genes are TRBV6-2 or TRBV6-3 and TRBJ1-2; D is perhaps TRBD1 (5 bases). V was cut by 2 bases and J by 6 bases, with 19 bases left in between. CDR3 size: 16 residues. Germline V gene lookup returns CDR1 MNHEY and CDR2 SVGEGT. CDR3 loop: CASSYQFPGRAHGYTF. The CDR3 region has the DNA TGTGCCAGCAGTTACCAGTTCCCGGGCAGGGCGCATGGCTACACCTTC.

The gene calls are TRBV18 and TRBJ2-1, with TRBD2 matching over 9 bases. Germline values: CDR1 KGHSH, CDR2 LQKENI. This CDR3 is built from 16 residues. V shed 4 bases and J 1 base; nucleotides not matched to a gene: 5. The CDR3 DNA reads as TGTGCCAGCTCACGGCGTAGCGGGGGTTCCTACAATGAGCAGTTCTTC. Translation gives CASSRRSGGSYNEQFF.

In this sample, this clone turned up many times. DNA for the CDR3: TGCGCCAGCAGCTTGGGGGCAGCCTACGAGCAGTACTTC. Its protein is CASSLGAAYEQYF. V and J are TRBV5-1 and TRBJ2-7; D not resolved. Germline-derived CDR1 and CDR2 are SGHRS and YFSETQ. CDR3 length: 13 amino acids. The V gene lost 0 bases and the J gene lost 2 bases, with 6 bases spanning the gap.

The chain couples TRBV5-1 to TRBJ1-3; tentatively, D is TRBD1 (6 bases). Germline CDR1 reads SGHRS; CDR2 reads YFSETQ. The CDR3 runs to 16 residues. V lost 3 bases and J 3 bases, leaving 16 bases between the germline ends. The CDR3 sequence: CASSSGGQTYGNTIYF. The CDR3 nucleotides are TGCGCCAGCAGCTCGGGAGGACAGACGTATGGAAACACCATATATTTT. Full variable domain (missing parts from reference TRBV5-1 and TRBJ1-3): KAGVTQTPRYLIKTRGQQVTLSCSPISGHRSVSWYQQTPGQGLQFLFEYFSETQRNKGNFPGRFSGRQFSNSRSEMNVSTLELGDSALYLCASSSGGQTYGNTIYFGEGSWLTVV.